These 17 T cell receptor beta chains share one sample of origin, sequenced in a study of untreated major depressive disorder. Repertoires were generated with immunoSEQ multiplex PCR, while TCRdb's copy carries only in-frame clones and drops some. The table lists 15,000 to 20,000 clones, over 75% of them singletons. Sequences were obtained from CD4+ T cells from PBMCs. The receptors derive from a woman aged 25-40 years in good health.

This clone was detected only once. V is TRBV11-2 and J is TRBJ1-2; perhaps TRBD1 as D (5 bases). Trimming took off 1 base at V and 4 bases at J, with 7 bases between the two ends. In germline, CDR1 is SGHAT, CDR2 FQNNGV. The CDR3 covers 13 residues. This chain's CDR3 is CASSLAGFYGYTF. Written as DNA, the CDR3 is TGTGCCAGCAGCTTAGCAGGGTTCTATGGCTACACCTTC.

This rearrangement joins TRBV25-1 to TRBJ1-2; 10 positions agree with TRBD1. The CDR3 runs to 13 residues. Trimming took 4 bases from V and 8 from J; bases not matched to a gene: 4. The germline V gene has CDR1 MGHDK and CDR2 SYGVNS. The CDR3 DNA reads TGTGCCAGCAGTGCCCCGACAGGGGGCGGCTACACCTTC. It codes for CASSAPTGGGYTF.

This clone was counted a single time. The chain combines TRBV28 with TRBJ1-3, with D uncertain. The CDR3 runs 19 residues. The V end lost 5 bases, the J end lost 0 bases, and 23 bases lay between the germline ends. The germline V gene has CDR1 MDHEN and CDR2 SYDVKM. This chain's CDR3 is CASSPAGLLSPVSGNTIYF. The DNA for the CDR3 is TGTGCCAGCAGTCCCGCGGGCCTCCTCAGCCCCGTCTCTGGAAACACCATATATTTT.

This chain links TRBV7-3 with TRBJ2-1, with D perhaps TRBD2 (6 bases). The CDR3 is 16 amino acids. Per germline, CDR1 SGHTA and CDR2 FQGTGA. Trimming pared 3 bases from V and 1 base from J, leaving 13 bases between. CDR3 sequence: CASSFDRDSSYNEQFF. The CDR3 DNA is TGTGCCAGCAGCTTTGACCGGGACTCGTCCTACAATGAGCAGTTCTTC. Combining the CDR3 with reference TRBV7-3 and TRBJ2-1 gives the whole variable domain GAGVSQTPSNKVTEKGKYVELRCDPISGHTALYWYRQSLGQGPEFLIYFQGTGAADDSGLPNDRFFAVRPEGSVSTLKIQRTERGDSAVYLCASSFDRDSSYNEQFFGPGTRLTVL.

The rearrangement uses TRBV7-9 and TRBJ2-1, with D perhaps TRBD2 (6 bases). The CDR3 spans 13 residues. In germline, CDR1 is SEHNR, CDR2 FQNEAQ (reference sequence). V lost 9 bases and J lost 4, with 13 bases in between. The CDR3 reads CASTGSTYNEQFF. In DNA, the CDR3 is TGTGCCAGTACCGGGAGTACTTACAATGAGCAGTTCTTC.

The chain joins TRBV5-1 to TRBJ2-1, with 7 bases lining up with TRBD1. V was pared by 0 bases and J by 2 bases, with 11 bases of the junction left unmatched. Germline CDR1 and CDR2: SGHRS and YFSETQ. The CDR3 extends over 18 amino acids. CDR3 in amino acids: CASSLAFLTGPTYNEQFF. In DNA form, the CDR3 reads TGCGCCAGCAGCTTGGCCTTCCTGACAGGGCCCACCTACAATGAGCAGTTCTTC.

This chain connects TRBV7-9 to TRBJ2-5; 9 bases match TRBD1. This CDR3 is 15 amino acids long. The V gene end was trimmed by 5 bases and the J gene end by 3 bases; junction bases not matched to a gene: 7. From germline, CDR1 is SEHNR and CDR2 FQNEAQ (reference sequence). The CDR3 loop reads CASSPRTGDKETQYF. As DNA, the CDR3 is TGTGCCAGCAGCCCTCGGACAGGGGACAAAGAGACCCAGTACTTC.

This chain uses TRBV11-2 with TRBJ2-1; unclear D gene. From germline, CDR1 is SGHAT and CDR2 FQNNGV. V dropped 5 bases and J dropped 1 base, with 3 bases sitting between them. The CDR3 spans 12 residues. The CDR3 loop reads CASSPSYNEQFF. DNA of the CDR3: TGTGCCAGCAGCCCATCCTACAATGAGCAGTTCTTC.

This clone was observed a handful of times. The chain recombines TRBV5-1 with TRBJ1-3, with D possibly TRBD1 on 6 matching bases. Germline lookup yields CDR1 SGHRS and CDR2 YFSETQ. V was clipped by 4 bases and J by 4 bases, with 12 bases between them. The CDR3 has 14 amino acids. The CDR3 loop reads CASSPTGSGNTIYF. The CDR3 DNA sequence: TGCGCCAGCAGCCCTACAGGGTCCGGAAACACCATATATTTT.

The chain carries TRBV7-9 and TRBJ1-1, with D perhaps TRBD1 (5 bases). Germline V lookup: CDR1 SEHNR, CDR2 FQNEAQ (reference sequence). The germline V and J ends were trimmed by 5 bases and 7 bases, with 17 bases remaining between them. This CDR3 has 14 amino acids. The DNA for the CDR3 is TGTGCCAGCAGCCCCTCAGGGTTAGTAGTTGAAGCTTTCTTT. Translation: CASSPSGLVVEAFF.

CDR3 coding DNA: TGTGCCAGTAGAGCGGCGACTGGGGCCAACGTCCTGACTTTC. The encoded protein is CASRAATGANVLTF. The V call is TRBV19, the J call TRBJ2-6, with a possible D match to TRBD2 (5 bases). The CDR3 length is 14 residues. Germline V lookup: CDR1 LNHDA, CDR2 SQIVND (reference sequence). The germline V and J ends were trimmed by 6 bases and 2 bases, with 8 bases remaining between them.

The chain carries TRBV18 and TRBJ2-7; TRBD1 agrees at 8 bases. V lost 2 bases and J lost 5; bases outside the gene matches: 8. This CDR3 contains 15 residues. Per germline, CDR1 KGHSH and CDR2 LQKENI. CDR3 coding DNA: TGTGCCAGCTCACCAAATAGCGGACAGGGAAACGAGCAGTACTTC. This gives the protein CASSPNSGQGNEQYF. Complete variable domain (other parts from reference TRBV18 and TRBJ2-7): NAGVMQNPRHLVRRRGQEARLRCSPMKGHSHVYWYRQLPEEGLKFMVYLQKENIIDESGMPKERFSAEFPKEGPSILRIQQVVRGDSAAYFCASSPNSGQGNEQYFGPGTRLTVT.

This chain's CDR3 is CASSLSASGRMEQYF. The CDR3 bases are TGTGCCAGCAGCTTATCCGCTAGCGGGAGGATGGAGCAGTACTTC. The chain carries TRBV7-2 and TRBJ2-7; TRBD2 matches at 11 bases. The trim removed 2 bases at V and 7 bases at J, leaving 7 bases unmatched. The CDR3 is 15 residues long. Germline loops: CDR1 SGHTA, CDR2 FQGNSA.

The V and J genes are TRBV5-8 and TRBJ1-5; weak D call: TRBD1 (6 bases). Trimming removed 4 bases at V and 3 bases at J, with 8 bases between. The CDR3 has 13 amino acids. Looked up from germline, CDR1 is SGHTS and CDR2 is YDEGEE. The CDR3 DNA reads TGTGCCAGCAGCGGGGGCGCCAATCAGCCCCAGCATTTT. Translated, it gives CASSGGANQPQHF.

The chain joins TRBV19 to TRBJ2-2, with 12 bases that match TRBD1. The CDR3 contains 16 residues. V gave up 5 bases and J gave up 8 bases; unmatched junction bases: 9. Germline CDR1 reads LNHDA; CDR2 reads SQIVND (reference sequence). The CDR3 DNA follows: TGTGCCAGTAGTTCAACCGGGACAGGGGGCGTGGGGGAGCTGTTTTTT. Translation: CASSSTGTGGVGELFF.

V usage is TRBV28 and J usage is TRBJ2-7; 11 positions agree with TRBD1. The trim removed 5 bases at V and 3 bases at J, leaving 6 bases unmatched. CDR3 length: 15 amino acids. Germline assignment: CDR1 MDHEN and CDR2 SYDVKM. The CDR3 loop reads CASSRTGTGGYEQYF. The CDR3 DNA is TGTGCCAGCAGTAGGACCGGGACAGGGGGCTACGAGCAGTACTTC. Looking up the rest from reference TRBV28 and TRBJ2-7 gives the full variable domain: DVKVTQSSRYLVKRTGEKVFLECVQDMDHENMFWYRQDPGLGLRLIYFSYDVKMKEKGDIPEGYSVSREKKERFSLILESASTNQTSMYLCASSRTGTGGYEQYFGPGTRLTVT.

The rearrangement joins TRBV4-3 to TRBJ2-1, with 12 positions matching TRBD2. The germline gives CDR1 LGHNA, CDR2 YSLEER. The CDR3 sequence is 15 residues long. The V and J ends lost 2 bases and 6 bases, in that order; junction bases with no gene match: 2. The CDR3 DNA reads TGCGCCAGCAGCCAACTAGCGGGAGGGACCAATGAGCAGTTCTTC. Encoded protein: CASSQLAGGTNEQFF.